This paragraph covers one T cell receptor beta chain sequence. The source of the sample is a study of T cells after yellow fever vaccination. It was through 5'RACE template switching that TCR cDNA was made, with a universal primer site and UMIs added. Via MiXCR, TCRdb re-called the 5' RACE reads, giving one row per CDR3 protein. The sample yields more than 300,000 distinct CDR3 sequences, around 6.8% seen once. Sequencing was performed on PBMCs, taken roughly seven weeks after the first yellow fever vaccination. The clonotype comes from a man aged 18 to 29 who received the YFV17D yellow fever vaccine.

DNA of the CDR3: TGCAGCGTTGAAGATAGACAGGGGAGTGGTGCAGATACGCAGTATTTT. Translating gives CSVEDRQGSGADTQYF. The chain combines TRBV29-1 with TRBJ2-3; 8 positions agree with TRBD1. The germline gives CDR1 SQVTM, CDR2 ANQGSEA. With V trimmed by 0 bases and J by 4 bases, 9 bases remained unmatched. This CDR3 spans 16 amino acids.